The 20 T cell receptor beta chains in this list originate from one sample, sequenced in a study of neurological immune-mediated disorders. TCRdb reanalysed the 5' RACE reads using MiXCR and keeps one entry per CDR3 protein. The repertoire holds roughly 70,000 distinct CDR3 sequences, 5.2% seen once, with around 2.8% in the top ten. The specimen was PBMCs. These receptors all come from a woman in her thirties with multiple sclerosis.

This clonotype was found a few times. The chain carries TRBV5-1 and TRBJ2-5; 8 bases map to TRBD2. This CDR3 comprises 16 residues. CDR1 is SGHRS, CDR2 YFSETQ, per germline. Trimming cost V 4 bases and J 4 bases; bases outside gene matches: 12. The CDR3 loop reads CASSPGVAGRSETQYF. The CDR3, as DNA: TGCGCCAGCAGCCCGGGGGTAGCGGGGCGTTCAGAGACCCAGTACTTC.

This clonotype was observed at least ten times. The CDR3 sequence is CASSFGDTYTDTQYF. The CDR3 DNA reads as TGCGCCAGCAGCTTCGGGGACACCTACACAGATACGCAGTATTTT. The rearrangement joins TRBV5-1 to TRBJ2-3; D is perhaps TRBD1 (6 bases). Per germline, CDR1 SGHRS and CDR2 YFSETQ. The CDR3 consists of 15 residues. Trimming removed 2 bases from V and 2 bases from J, with 12 bases in between.

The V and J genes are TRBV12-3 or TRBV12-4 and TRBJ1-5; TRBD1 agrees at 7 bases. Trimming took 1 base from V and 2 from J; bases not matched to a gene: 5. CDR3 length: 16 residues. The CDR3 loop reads CASSLGQGRGNQPQHF. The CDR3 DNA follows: TGTGCCAGCAGTTTAGGACAGGGCCGGGGCAATCAGCCCCAGCATTTT.

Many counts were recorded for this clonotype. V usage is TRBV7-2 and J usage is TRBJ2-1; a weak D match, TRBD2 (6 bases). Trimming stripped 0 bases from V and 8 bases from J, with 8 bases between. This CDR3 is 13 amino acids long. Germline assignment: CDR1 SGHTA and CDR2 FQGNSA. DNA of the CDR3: TGTGCCAGCAGCTTAGCGCCGGGGGATGAGCAGTTCTTC. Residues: CASSLAPGDEQFF.

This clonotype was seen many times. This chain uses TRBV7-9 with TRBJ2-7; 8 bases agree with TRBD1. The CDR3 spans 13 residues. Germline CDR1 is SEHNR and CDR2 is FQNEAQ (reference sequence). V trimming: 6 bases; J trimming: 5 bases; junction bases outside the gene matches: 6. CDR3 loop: CASRGQGKDEQYF. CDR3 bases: TGTGCCAGCAGAGGACAGGGAAAGGACGAGCAGTACTTC.

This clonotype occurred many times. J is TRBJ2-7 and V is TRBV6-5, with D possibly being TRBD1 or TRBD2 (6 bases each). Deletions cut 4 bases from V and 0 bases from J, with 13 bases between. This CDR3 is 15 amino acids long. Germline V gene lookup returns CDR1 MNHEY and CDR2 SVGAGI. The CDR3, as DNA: TGTGCCAGCAGTTCGACGGGGGCGTTCTCCTACGAGCAGTACTTC. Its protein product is CASSSTGAFSYEQYF.

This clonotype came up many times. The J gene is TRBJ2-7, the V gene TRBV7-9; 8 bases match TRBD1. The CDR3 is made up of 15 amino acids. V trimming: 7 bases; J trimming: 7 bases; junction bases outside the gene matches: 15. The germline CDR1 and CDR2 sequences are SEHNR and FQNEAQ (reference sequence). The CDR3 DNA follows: TGTGCCAGCACCGAAGGAGGGACAGGTCGTTGGGAGCAGTACTTC. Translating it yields CASTEGGTGRWEQYF.

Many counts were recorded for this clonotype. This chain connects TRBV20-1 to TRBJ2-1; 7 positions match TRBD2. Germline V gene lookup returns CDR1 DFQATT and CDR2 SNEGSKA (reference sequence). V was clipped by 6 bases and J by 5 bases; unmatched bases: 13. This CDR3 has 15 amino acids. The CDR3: CSAGVWGGMNNEQFF. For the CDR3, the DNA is TGCAGTGCAGGCGTCTGGGGGGGGATGAACAATGAGCAGTTCTTC.

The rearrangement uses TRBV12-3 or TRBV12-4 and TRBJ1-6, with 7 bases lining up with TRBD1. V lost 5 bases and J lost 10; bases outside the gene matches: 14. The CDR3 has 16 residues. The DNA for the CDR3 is TGTGCCAGCAGTACTTCAAGGACAGGTTTATGGTCACCCCTCCACTTT. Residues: CASSTSRTGLWSPLHF.

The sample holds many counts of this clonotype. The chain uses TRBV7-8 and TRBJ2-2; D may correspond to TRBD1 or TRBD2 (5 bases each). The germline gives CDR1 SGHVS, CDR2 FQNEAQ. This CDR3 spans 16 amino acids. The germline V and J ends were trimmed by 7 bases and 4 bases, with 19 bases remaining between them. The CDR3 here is CASTRSRAGSTGELFF. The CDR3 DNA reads TGTGCCAGCACCAGAAGCCGGGCAGGGAGCACCGGGGAGCTGTTTTTT.

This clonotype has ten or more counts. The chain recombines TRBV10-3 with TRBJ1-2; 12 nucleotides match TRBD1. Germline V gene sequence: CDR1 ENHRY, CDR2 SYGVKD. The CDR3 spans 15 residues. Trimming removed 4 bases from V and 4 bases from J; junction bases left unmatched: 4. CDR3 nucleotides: TGTGCCATCAGTGTGGGGACAGGGGGCGGCTATGGCTACACCTTC. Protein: CAISVGTGGGYGYTF.

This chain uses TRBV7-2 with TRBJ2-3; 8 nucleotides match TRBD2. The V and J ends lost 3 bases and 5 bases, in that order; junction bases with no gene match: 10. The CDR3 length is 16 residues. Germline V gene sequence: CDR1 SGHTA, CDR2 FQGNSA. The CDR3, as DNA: TGTGCCAGCAGCTTCGTTGGGGCGGGGGGCGAAGATACGCAGTATTTT. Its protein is CASSFVGAGGEDTQYF.

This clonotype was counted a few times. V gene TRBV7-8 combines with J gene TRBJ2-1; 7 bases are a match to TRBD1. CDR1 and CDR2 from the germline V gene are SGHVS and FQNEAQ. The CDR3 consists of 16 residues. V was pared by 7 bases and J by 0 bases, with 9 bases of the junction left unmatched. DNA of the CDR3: TGTGCCAGCACCCACGGGGACAGTGCCTCCTACAATGAGCAGTTCTTC. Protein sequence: CASTHGDSASYNEQFF.

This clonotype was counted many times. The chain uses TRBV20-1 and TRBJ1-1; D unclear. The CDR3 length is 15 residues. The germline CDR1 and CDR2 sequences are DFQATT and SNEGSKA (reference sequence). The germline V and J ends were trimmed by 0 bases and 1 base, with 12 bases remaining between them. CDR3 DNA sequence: TGCAGTGCTAGAGATCTCCGCAGGTCGAACACTGAAGCTTTCTTT. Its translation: CSARDLRRSNTEAFF.

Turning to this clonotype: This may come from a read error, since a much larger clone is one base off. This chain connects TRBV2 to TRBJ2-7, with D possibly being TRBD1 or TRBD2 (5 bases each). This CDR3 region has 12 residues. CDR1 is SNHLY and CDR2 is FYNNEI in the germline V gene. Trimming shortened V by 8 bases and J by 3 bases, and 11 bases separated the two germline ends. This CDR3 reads CASGGKFYEQYF. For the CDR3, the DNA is TGTGCCAGCGGGGGAAAGTTCTACGAGCAGTACTTC.

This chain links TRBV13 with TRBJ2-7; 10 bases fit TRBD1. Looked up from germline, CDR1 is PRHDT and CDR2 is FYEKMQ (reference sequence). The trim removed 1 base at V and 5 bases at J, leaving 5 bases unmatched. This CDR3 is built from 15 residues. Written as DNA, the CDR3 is TGTGCCAGCAGCTTAGTCGGGACAGGGGCGGACGAGCAGTACTTC. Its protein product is CASSLVGTGADEQYF.

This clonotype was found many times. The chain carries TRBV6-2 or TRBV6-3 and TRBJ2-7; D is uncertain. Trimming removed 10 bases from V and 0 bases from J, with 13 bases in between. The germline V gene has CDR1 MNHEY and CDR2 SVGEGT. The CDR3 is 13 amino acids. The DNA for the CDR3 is TGTGCCACCCATCGCGCAGACTCCTACGAGCAGTACTTC. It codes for CATHRADSYEQYF.

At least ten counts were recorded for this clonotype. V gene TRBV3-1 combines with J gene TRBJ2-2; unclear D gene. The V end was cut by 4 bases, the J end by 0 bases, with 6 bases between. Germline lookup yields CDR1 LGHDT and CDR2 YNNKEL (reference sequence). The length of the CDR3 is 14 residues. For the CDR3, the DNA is TGTGCCAGCAGCCGATTTTCGAACACCGGGGAGCTGTTTTTT. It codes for CASSRFSNTGELFF.

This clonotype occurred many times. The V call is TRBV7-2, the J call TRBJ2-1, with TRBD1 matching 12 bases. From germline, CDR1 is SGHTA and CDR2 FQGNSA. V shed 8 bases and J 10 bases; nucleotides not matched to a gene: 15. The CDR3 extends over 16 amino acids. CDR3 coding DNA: TGTGCCAGCCGATTAACACCGGGACAGGGGGCGCGGGAGCAGTTCTTC. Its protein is CASRLTPGQGAREQFF.

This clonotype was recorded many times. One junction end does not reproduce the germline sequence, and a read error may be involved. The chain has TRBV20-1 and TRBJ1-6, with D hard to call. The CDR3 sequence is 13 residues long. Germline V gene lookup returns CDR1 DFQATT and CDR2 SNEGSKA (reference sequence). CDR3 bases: TGCAGTGCTCGCGTAGGGAATAATTCACCCCTCAACTTT. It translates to CSARVGNNSPLNF.